The present TCR beta chain was sequenced within a study of cytomegalovirus exposure and HLA in healthy donors (TCRdb year 2017). About the investigation overall: An earlier analysis of 587 of the donors reported 250 to 300 Gb of sequence data and 95 million to 120 million unique TCR beta sequences obtained from about 180 million T cells. An early release that covered roughly 600 HLA-typed donors contained around 330 gigabases of sequencing data and 80 million or so unique TCR sequences. Of the approximately 400 genotyped donors, roughly 80% fell in the genetic ancestry cluster associated with self-reported Caucasian donors. The study aimed to test whether cataloging public T cell receptors could reveal signatures of past pathogen exposure. The T cell repertoires of 670 or so subjects were profiled by immunosequencing and related to cytomegalovirus serostatus. In addition to the first cohort of around 670 subjects, a separate validation cohort of around 110 different subjects was used. To predict cytomegalovirus infection status, the study combined high-throughput TCR immunosequencing, statistical association of individual TCRs with disease status, and machine learning. A later analysis re-analyzed previously published TCR beta repertoires from 500 to 700 donors and added high-resolution HLA genotyping to study TCR occurrence patterns. The later analysis used no new phenotypic data to find candidate immune exposures, relying instead on TCR beta sequences and their occurrence across donors. An earlier analysis of some 500 of the donors applied high-throughput TCR beta sequencing to assess whether each TCR beta V gene segment acted as functional or pseudogenic. Donor age, sex, ethnicity and CMV serostatus were compiled together with the repertoire data. Genome-wide SNP genotypes for about 65% of the roughly 670 donors were used in a later genetic analysis, which treated that subset as a discovery cohort. Every repertoire in the discovery cohort had been generated on one and the same sequencing platform. Class I and class II HLA loci were covered by the typing at four-digit resolution. Typing coverage differed by locus: A, B, C, DRB1 and DQB1 were typed in about 620-630 donors, DQA1 in 500 to 550, DPA1 in some 570, and DPB1 in 400 to 480. A few DR-DQ haplotypes were treated as single units for association and clustering because of strong linkage in the cohort. Among some 410 genotyped donors of the cohort, an average of roughly 240,000 unique TCR beta nucleotide sequences were sequenced per donor, roughly 18% of them non-productive.

The cohort was made up of hundreds of healthy bone marrow donors. All cohort members were sampled while nominally healthy, although unrecorded immune exposures were likely present. The donor was CMV seronegative and belonged to the group of around 400 seronegative cohort members. Every donor gave a peripheral blood sample, and the peripheral blood mononuclear cells from that sample were used for TCR beta sequencing. Genomic DNA was extracted from the blood cell samples with the Qiagen DNeasy Blood Extraction Kit. Relative to germline, V is missing 3 bases and J is missing 2 bases, with 11 bases of the junction outside any gene match. Per the germline V gene, SGHRS is the CDR1 and YFSETQ is the CDR2. The CDR3 holds 16 amino acids from the cysteine to the phenylalanine. This entry keeps only the CDR3 DNA: 48 bases, framed from base 1. The method behind the library was the immunoSEQ multiplex PCR assay. The multiplex PCR relied on a mix of 60 forward primers for TCR Vbeta segments and 13 reverse primers for TCR Jbeta segments. The CDR3 region of rearranged TCR beta genes was amplified from genomic DNA with a multiplex PCR assay. Amplified TCR beta libraries were sequenced as 87-base-pair reads on the Illumina HiSeq System. The paper's data handling went like this. Across the 500 to 850 repertoires, a later analysis counted tens of millions of unique TCR beta chains, some 11 million of which were shared by at least two donors. To remove PCR and sequencing errors, raw reads were error-corrected and collapsed into unique sequences using a nearest-neighbor algorithm that merged closely related sequences. CDR3 sequences were aligned to IMGT reference sequences to assign V, D and J gene segments. For a sequence to be retained, a match of at least six nucleotides to both a V gene segment and a J gene segment was required. A rearrangement counted as productive if the CDR3 had no stop codons and remained in frame with V and J, and every other rearrangement counted as non-productive. CDR3 was defined according to IMGT convention as the region running from the second conserved V-encoded cysteine to the conserved J-encoded phenylalanine. Sequences without an unambiguous match to a single V gene segment were excluded from the earlier analysis of a few hundred of the donors. In an earlier analysis of 587 of the donors, a V segment was called functional when productive rearrangements were above 56.7%, and segregating when the standard deviation between donors exceeded 5%. A statistical classification framework was built to diagnose cytomegalovirus status from the catalog of TCR beta chain sequences. In a later analysis, V and J genes were assigned by comparing TCR nucleotide sequences against IMGT/GENE-DB human TR gene sequences. A later analysis assigned CDR3 sequences and most-parsimonious VDJ recombination scenarios with the TCRdist pipeline. In a later analysis, each TCR beta chain was defined by its CDR3 amino acid sequence together with its V-gene family, and reads without a unique V-gene family were excluded. In a later analysis, several hundred highly shared, low-generation-probability nucleotide sequences were removed to address suspected cross-contamination and a sequencing artifact. In a later analysis, a clonal expansion index was calculated for each public chain from normalized within-repertoire ranks of inferred template counts. In a later analysis, generation probabilities were computed using a VDJ recombination model fitted to out-of-frame rearrangements, and the results were checked against IGoR. A later analysis scored TCR-TCR, TCR-HLA and TCR-CMV co-occurrence with hypergeometric tests, applying a repertoire-size bias correction to TCR pairs. False discovery rates were estimated in a later analysis by permuting HLA or CMV assignments 20 times. A later analysis grouped co-occurring TCRs with DBSCAN, adding TCRdist sequence similarity when clustering within HLA-allele-positive subsets. Co-occurrence clustering excluded repertoires with fewer than 30,000 or more than 120,000 public chains, plus five with anomalous nucleotide sharing. TCRdb's version of the immuneACCESS table is confined to in-frame rearrangements and falls short of the full clone set. An unresolved V gene accounts for under half of the shortfall where checked; the remainder is of unknown origin. V and J calls plus clone size are reproduced from that table; the DNA served to infer D and trimming. Present in this sample are over 85,000 clones, 75% to 90% of which were seen just once. About 1.7% of the sample goes to the ten largest clones.

Comments on this clone: It has no known antigen specificity. The record has no base qualities; no much larger clone is one base away.

The research as a whole found: An association between a missense DCLRE1C variant and V-gene and J-gene trimming of TCR beta chains was found in a later genetic analysis and replicated in an independent cohort. Because counts were too low, about 15 rarely observed V segments, including chromosome 9 orphons, were left out of the earlier analysis of about 500 of the donors. Roughly uniform sequencing depth across donors was assumed in presence/absence analyses, although this assumption may not hold. A further reported finding was that TCR beta sequences accurately predicted the HLA-A and HLA-B alleles for most subjects in the first cohort. A later analysis found that most CMV-associated TCR beta chains appeared HLA-restricted, with HLA associations seemingly driven largely by CMV exposure. CMV serostatus was the only immune exposure information available for the cohort. A later genetic analysis reported fewer N-insertions in productive TCRs among donors in an Asian-associated ancestry cluster than the approximately 670-donor mean. The classifier was reported to diagnose cytomegalovirus status with high specificity and sensitivity in both the original cohort and the validation cohort. The authors suggested that the approach could potentially be extended to other disease states and immunological phenotypes. Only TCR beta chains were sequenced in this cohort, and the absence of alpha or paired-chain data limited detectable features. A cluster of highly shared sequence variants was judged likely to be a technical artifact of the sequencing pipeline. Some IMGT-functional V segments, including TRBV6-2 and TRBV6-3, could not be distinguished by the 87-base-pair reads and were therefore excluded. Correlated functional status among segregating V segments might reflect linkage disequilibrium, but an unknown experimental factor could not be ruled out. In an earlier analysis of around 500 of the donors, most TCR beta V segments appeared in productive rearrangements about 90% or about 30% of the time, broadly matching IMGT annotations. Because HLA typing was unavailable for some donors at each locus, only the typed subset was used in association tests. When HLA alleles, especially DR and DQ, strongly co-occurred, attributing TCR associations to individual alleles was difficult. Compared with equally common non-associated chains, HLA-associated TCR beta chains in a later analysis were more clonally expanded and had lower generation probabilities. A later analysis found that TCR association rates varied across HLA loci, with DRB1 alleles showing the most associated TCRs and HLA-C alleles the fewest. A later analysis associated about 17,000 TCR beta sequences with specific HLA alleles at a false discovery rate of 0.05. A few of the identified cytomegalovirus-associated TCR beta chains were confirmed in vitro to be specific for cytomegalovirus antigens. A later analysis reported that several top co-occurrence clusters appeared linked to parvovirus B19, influenza, CMV and Epstein-Barr virus. The study listed 164 TCR beta chains as associated with cytomegalovirus. Across donors, most TCR sequences were observed very rarely, whereas some public TCRs were present in many individuals.

Recombination connected TRBV5-1 to TRBJ2-7; 7 bases in the junction line up with TRBD1. The sequenced material came from PBMCs. This receptor was obtained from a man aged 40-55 years in good health and CMV-seronegative. For the CDR3, the sequence is CASSYSATTGTYEQYF. The sequence in DNA is TGCGCCAGCAGCTATTCAGCTACGACAGGGACCTACGAGCAGTACTTC.